Shown below are 10 T cell receptor beta chains from a single sample sequenced in a study of blood T cell repertoires in COVID-19 (dated by TCRdb to the early 2020s). The library relied on the immunoSEQ multiplex PCR assay. The immuneACCESS repertoire file appears here via TCRdb, limited to in-frame rearrangements. These files lack a portion of the clones; in checked studies, under half of the deficit traces to unresolved V genes, and the cause of the others is not known. The sample table records about 95,000 clones; roughly 79% of these occur just once. The ten largest clonotypes hold less than 6% of the sample. Sequencing used peripheral blood. Source of these receptors: a man at least 80 years old with COVID-19, enrolled during active disease.

The count of this clone is one. The chain employs TRBV18 and TRBJ1-5; the D gene is possibly TRBD1 (6 bases). The germline gives CDR1 KGHSH, CDR2 LQKENI. V was clipped by 6 bases and J by 11 bases, with 23 bases between them. This CDR3 spans 15 amino acids. This CDR3 is CASSPDRQGIGAQHF. CDR3 DNA: TGTGCCAGCTCCCCTGACCGGCAGGGGATCGGGGCCCAGCATTTT.

The rearrangement links TRBV27 to TRBJ1-1; a weak D match, TRBD1 (5 bases). The germline V gene encodes CDR1 MNHEY and CDR2 SMNVEV (reference sequence). The V gene lost 7 bases and the J gene lost 0 bases, with 15 bases spanning the gap. The CDR3 is 15 residues long. The CDR3: CASKRQSGVNTEAFF. For the CDR3, the DNA is TGTGCCAGCAAGAGACAGTCGGGAGTGAACACTGAAGCTTTCTTT.

CDR3 DNA: TGTGCCAGCACTGGGACAGGGGTGAATGAGCAGTTCTTC. This encodes CASTGTGVNEQFF. The chain is built from TRBV27 and TRBJ2-1; 10 nucleotides agree with TRBD1. The CDR3 length is 13 residues. Germline V gives CDR1 MNHEY, CDR2 SMNVEV (reference sequence). Trimming took 7 bases from V and 7 from J; bases not matched to a gene: 4.

V and J are TRBV5-1 and TRBJ1-1; 7 nucleotides line up with TRBD1. With 0 bases clipped from V and 10 bases from J, the junction kept 6 bases outside the gene matches. This CDR3 has 13 amino acids. Germline values: CDR1 SGHRS, CDR2 YFSETQ. CDR3: CASSLGQGSGAFF. The CDR3 nucleotides are TGCGCCAGCAGCTTGGGACAGGGCTCCGGAGCTTTCTTT. The complete variable domain, with remaining parts taken from reference TRBV5-1 and TRBJ1-1, reads KAGVTQTPRYLIKTRGQQVTLSCSPISGHRSVSWYQQTPGQGLQFLFEYFSETQRNKGNFPGRFSGRQFSNSRSEMNVSTLELGDSALYLCASSLGQGSGAFFGQGTRLTVV.

V gene TRBV5-4 combines with J gene TRBJ2-7; maybe TRBD1 (5 bases). The CDR3 runs to 13 residues. Germline CDR1 is SGHNT and CDR2 is YYREEE (reference sequence). Trimming shortened V by 1 base and J by 3 bases, and 8 bases separated the two germline ends. The chain's CDR3 is CASSLTGHYEQYF. As DNA, the CDR3 is TGTGCCAGCAGCTTGACCGGACACTACGAGCAGTACTTC.

The gene calls are TRBV5-4 and TRBJ2-1, with 10 bases identical to TRBD2. Trimming removed 4 bases from V and 3 bases from J; junction bases left unmatched: 7. The CDR3 has 16 amino acids. Germline V gene sequence: CDR1 SGHNT, CDR2 YYREEE (reference sequence). The CDR3 loop reads CASSRSGGAFYNEQFF. CDR3 bases: TGTGCCAGCAGCAGGAGCGGGGGGGCCTTCTACAATGAGCAGTTCTTC.

V gene TRBV18 combines with J gene TRBJ2-5; 8 bases match TRBD1. The CDR3 length is 12 residues. The V and J ends lost 3 bases and 6 bases, in that order; junction bases with no gene match: 0. Germline CDR1 and CDR2: KGHSH and LQKENI. The CDR3 sequence is CASSPRGQTQYF. Here the CDR3 DNA reads TGTGCCAGCTCACCCAGGGGGCAGACCCAGTACTTC.

The V call is TRBV4-3, the J call TRBJ2-1, with TRBD1 matching 7 bases. The germline V gene has CDR1 LGHNA and CDR2 YSLEER. The junction had 11 bases not matched to a gene; V was cut back by 3 bases and J by 0 bases. The CDR3 length is 18 residues. The CDR3 sequence is CASSHKKGQLDSYNEQFF. The CDR3 bases are TGCGCCAGCAGCCATAAAAAGGGACAGCTAGACTCCTACAATGAGCAGTTCTTC.

The V call is TRBV27, the J call TRBJ2-1; D is perhaps TRBD2 (5 bases). Germline lookup yields CDR1 MNHEY and CDR2 SMNVEV (reference sequence). V lost 3 bases and J lost 5, with 20 bases in between. This CDR3 is 17 amino acids long. This CDR3 reads CASSFSRGKGKHNEQFF. CDR3 nucleotides: TGTGCCAGCAGTTTTAGCCGGGGAAAGGGTAAACACAATGAGCAGTTCTTC.

The CDR3 sequence is CASSLEPRGGIGELFF. CDR3 coding DNA: TGTGCCAGCAGCTTAGAACCCAGGGGAGGGATCGGGGAGCTGTTTTTT. This chain links TRBV7-2 with TRBJ2-2; D perhaps matches TRBD2 (7 bases). This CDR3 is 16 amino acids long. Trimming removed 1 base from V and 7 bases from J, with 16 bases in between. Per the germline V gene, CDR1 is SGHTA and CDR2 is FQGNSA.